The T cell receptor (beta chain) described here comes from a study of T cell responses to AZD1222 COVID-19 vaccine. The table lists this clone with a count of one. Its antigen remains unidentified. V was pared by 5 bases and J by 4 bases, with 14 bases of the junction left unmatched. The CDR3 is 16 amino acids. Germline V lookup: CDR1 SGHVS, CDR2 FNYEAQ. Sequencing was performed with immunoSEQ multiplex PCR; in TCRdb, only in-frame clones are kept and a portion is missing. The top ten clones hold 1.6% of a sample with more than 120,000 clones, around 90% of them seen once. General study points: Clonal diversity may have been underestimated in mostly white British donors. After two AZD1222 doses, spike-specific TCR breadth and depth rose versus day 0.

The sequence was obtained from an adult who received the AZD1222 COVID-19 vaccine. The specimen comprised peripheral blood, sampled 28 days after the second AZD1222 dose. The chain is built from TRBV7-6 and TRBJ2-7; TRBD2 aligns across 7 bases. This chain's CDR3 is CASSRSPAGERYEQYF. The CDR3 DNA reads TGTGCCAGCAGCCGTAGCCCGGCGGGAGAACGGTACGAGCAGTACTTC.